These T cell receptor beta chains were read from a single sample in a study of blood T cell repertoires in COVID-19. Data came from immunoSEQ multiplex PCR; TCRdb stores just in-frame clones and leaves some out. The data show about 32,000 clones, 88% seen once. The sequenced material came from peripheral blood. The receptors were sampled from a woman in her seventies with active COVID-19. CDR3s leave out the opening cysteine and the closing phenylalanine or tryptophan. Each record gives: V gene, D gene, J gene, CDR3 protein. The D gene is left open where the match is weak.

V gene: TRBV6-6; D gene: .; J gene: TRBJ2-2; CDR3 protein: ASSSAGPTRPGELF
V gene: TRBV7-9; D gene: .; J gene: TRBJ1-1; CDR3 protein: ASSLQGRTEAF
V gene: TRBV9; D gene: .; J gene: TRBJ2-3; CDR3 protein: ASSVVAGGTDTQY
V gene: TRBV19; D gene: TRBD2; J gene: TRBJ2-1; CDR3 protein: ASSRLAGAYNEQF
V gene: TRBV29-1; D gene: TRBD1; J gene: TRBJ1-2; CDR3 protein: SVGRGDRKIDGYT
V gene: TRBV4-2; D gene: .; J gene: TRBJ2-2; CDR3 protein: ASSHGYGGNTGELF
V gene: TRBV6-5; D gene: TRBD1; J gene: TRBJ2-5; CDR3 protein: ASSRQGNGETQY
V gene: TRBV6-2/TRBV6-3; D gene: .; J gene: TRBJ2-6; CDR3 protein: ASSYSRSGSHSGANVLT
V gene: TRBV5-8; D gene: .; J gene: TRBJ2-1; CDR3 protein: ASSRGGNNEQF
V gene: TRBV5-1; D gene: TRBD2; J gene: TRBJ2-3; CDR3 protein: ASSFRQGVLAGGADTQY
V gene: TRBV27; D gene: .; J gene: TRBJ2-3; CDR3 protein: ASRPVSTDTQY
V gene: TRBV21-1; D gene: .; J gene: TRBJ2-2; CDR3 protein: ASSSGGRLIPRELF
V gene: TRBV12-3/TRBV12-4; D gene: .; J gene: TRBJ2-7; CDR3 protein: ASRSGIPYEQY
V gene: TRBV11-3; D gene: .; J gene: TRBJ1-5; CDR3 protein: ASSQAGRPNQPQH
V gene: TRBV9; D gene: .; J gene: TRBJ2-2; CDR3 protein: ASSSRRGRAGELF
V gene: TRBV5-1; D gene: TRBD1; J gene: TRBJ2-5; CDR3 protein: ASSLEGAPQETQY
V gene: TRBV7-9; D gene: .; J gene: TRBJ1-5; CDR3 protein: ASSLGGGEGQPQH
V gene: TRBV3-1/TRBV3-2; D gene: TRBD1; J gene: TRBJ1-2; CDR3 protein: ASSHRTGTYGYT
V gene: TRBV6-1; D gene: .; J gene: TRBJ1-2; CDR3 protein: ASSEQSYGYT
V gene: TRBV15; D gene: .; J gene: TRBJ2-1; CDR3 protein: ATSSGRESYNEQF
V gene: TRBV2; D gene: .; J gene: TRBJ1-6; CDR3 protein: ASGLGGANSPLH
V gene: TRBV29-1; D gene: TRBD2; J gene: TRBJ2-5; CDR3 protein: SVRASGGGETQY
V gene: TRBV6-6; D gene: TRBD1; J gene: TRBJ2-5; CDR3 protein: ASRGTVLETQY
V gene: TRBV11-3; D gene: TRBD1; J gene: TRBJ2-1; CDR3 protein: ASSRRQGGNEQF
V gene: TRBV27; D gene: TRBD2; J gene: TRBJ2-3; CDR3 protein: ASSLSLAGPPPDTQY
V gene: TRBV4-3; D gene: TRBD2; J gene: TRBJ2-2; CDR3 protein: ASSLRGTSGGARELF
V gene: TRBV7-2; D gene: TRBD1; J gene: TRBJ1-1; CDR3 protein: ASSKQGFGTEAF
V gene: TRBV11-3; D gene: .; J gene: TRBJ2-7; CDR3 protein: ASGRDRDYEQY
V gene: TRBV13; D gene: .; J gene: TRBJ2-2; CDR3 protein: ASSFWTMNTGELF
V gene: TRBV11-2; D gene: TRBD1; J gene: TRBJ1-1; CDR3 protein: ASSLERTGVTEAF
V gene: TRBV19; D gene: TRBD2; J gene: TRBJ2-3; CDR3 protein: ASRPGRLAGGTDTQY
V gene: TRBV28; D gene: .; J gene: TRBJ1-2; CDR3 protein: ASSFPLLTENYGYT
V gene: TRBV7-9; D gene: .; J gene: TRBJ2-3; CDR3 protein: ASSATRHPDTQY
V gene: TRBV7-9; D gene: .; J gene: TRBJ1-2; CDR3 protein: ASSLDGEPIYGYT
V gene: TRBV27; D gene: TRBD1; J gene: TRBJ1-6; CDR3 protein: ASSLQGTGHNSPLH
V gene: TRBV4-1; D gene: .; J gene: TRBJ2-3; CDR3 protein: ASSKWGGVDTQY
V gene: TRBV2; D gene: TRBD2; J gene: TRBJ2-3; CDR3 protein: ASRVAGGDTDTQY
V gene: TRBV7-3; D gene: .; J gene: TRBJ2-5; CDR3 protein: ASSLTGGQETQY
V gene: TRBV6-5; D gene: TRBD1; J gene: TRBJ1-2; CDR3 protein: ASSLPGQATFNGYT
V gene: TRBV9; D gene: .; J gene: TRBJ1-6; CDR3 protein: ASSQDRVKSPLH
V gene: TRBV7-9; D gene: TRBD1; J gene: TRBJ1-1; CDR3 protein: ASSNRGTNTEAF
V gene: TRBV3-1/TRBV3-2; D gene: .; J gene: TRBJ2-1; CDR3 protein: ASSQGLGGSRF
V gene: TRBV2; D gene: TRBD2; J gene: TRBJ2-1; CDR3 protein: ASLGLAGVSSYNEQF
V gene: TRBV7-2; D gene: .; J gene: TRBJ2-5; CDR3 protein: ASSLASGRETQY
V gene: TRBV18; D gene: .; J gene: TRBJ1-1; CDR3 protein: ASSLETGAF
V gene: TRBV7-9; D gene: TRBD1; J gene: TRBJ2-3; CDR3 protein: ASSRQGSTDTQY
V gene: TRBV11-3; D gene: TRBD2; J gene: TRBJ2-3; CDR3 protein: ASSWRTSGGADTQY
V gene: TRBV12-3/TRBV12-4; D gene: .; J gene: TRBJ1-1; CDR3 protein: ASRLSENTEAF
V gene: TRBV28; D gene: .; J gene: TRBJ2-5; CDR3 protein: ASSSLSGEETQY
V gene: TRBV7-2; D gene: TRBD1; J gene: TRBJ1-2; CDR3 protein: ASSMPPGQGALGYT
V gene: TRBV4-2; D gene: TRBD1; J gene: TRBJ2-7; CDR3 protein: ASSQVTETGHAEQY
V gene: TRBV18; D gene: TRBD2; J gene: TRBJ2-3; CDR3 protein: ASSPGGDWMDTQY
V gene: TRBV28; D gene: .; J gene: TRBJ1-4; CDR3 protein: ASSTPRAEDNEKLF
V gene: TRBV9; D gene: .; J gene: TRBJ2-7; CDR3 protein: ASSVGGGESSYEQY
V gene: TRBV7-9; D gene: TRBD1; J gene: TRBJ1-1; CDR3 protein: ASSDRATSVNTEAF
V gene: TRBV7-2; D gene: TRBD1; J gene: TRBJ2-7; CDR3 protein: ASSLAGTGVYEQY
V gene: TRBV4-2; D gene: TRBD1; J gene: TRBJ1-4; CDR3 protein: ASSQARQGAGNEKLF
V gene: TRBV2; D gene: TRBD1; J gene: TRBJ1-3; CDR3 protein: ASSEAMTGIGNTIY
V gene: TRBV11-3; D gene: TRBD1; J gene: TRBJ1-1; CDR3 protein: ASSRQGLEAF
V gene: TRBV29-1; D gene: TRBD1; J gene: TRBJ2-1; CDR3 protein: SAAPDRGPYNEQF